The rows below give T cell receptor beta chains drawn from one sample of a study of beta chain features in type 1 diabetes. Repertoires were generated with immunoSEQ multiplex PCR, while TCRdb's copy carries only in-frame clones and drops some. Among under 950,000 clones listed, 15% to 20% were seen once. Sequenced: naive CD4+ T cells from blood. These receptors originate from a woman between 18 and 29 years old in good health. Both conserved end residues are part of each CDR3. D genes are given only for firm matches. Size is stated for part of the rows, as once, few or many counts, or as a class when the clone is expanded.

>TRBD1|few|TRBJ1-4|TRBV19|15
CASKRDRGENEKLFF
TGTGCCAGTAAGAGGGACAGGGGCGAAAATGAAAAACTGTTTTTT
>-|-|TRBJ2-3|TRBV9|18
CASSVRPRWERRTDTQYF
TGTGCCAGCAGCGTAAGGCCCCGGTGGGAGCGGCGCACAGATACGCAGTATTTT
>TRBD2|-|TRBJ2-7|TRBV5-1|17
CASSLSSGRNWAYEQYF
TGCGCCAGCAGCTTGAGTAGCGGGAGAAACTGGGCCTACGAGCAGTACTTC
>TRBD1|few|TRBJ1-1|TRBV2|13
CASRRGLNTEAFF
TGTGCCAGCAGAAGGGGGCTGAACACTGAAGCTTTCTTT
>TRBD2|few|TRBJ2-3|TRBV18|16
CASSPRLAGGQDTQYF
TGTGCCAGCTCACCAAGACTAGCGGGAGGGCAAGATACGCAGTATTTT
>-|-|TRBJ1-1|TRBV28|11
CASSINTEAFF
TGTGCCAGCAGCATTAACACTGAAGCTTTCTTT
>TRBD1|few|TRBJ2-1|TRBV15|17
CATSRDQGQGGYNEQFF
TGTGCCACCAGCAGAGATCAAGGACAGGGAGGCTACAATGAGCAGTTCTTC
>-|-|TRBJ1-2|TRBV7-6|13
CASSSEVGLGYTF
TGTGCCAGCAGCTCCGAGGTGGGGCTTGGCTACACCTTC
>-|-|TRBJ2-5|TRBV6-6|13
CAVVRRIQETQYF
TGTGCCGTAGTACGTAGGATACAAGAGACCCAGTACTTC
>-|-|TRBJ1-3|TRBV13|15
CASSLRGGVGNTIYF
TGTGCCAGCAGCTTACGAGGTGGCGTGGGAAACACCATATATTTT
>-|few|TRBJ2-1|TRBV28|14
CASSLSAGHNEQFF
TGTGCCAGCAGTTTATCAGCGGGCCACAATGAGCAGTTCTTC
>-|once|TRBJ2-2|TRBV6-5|13
CASRPRNTGELFF
TGTGCCAGCAGACCAAGGAACACCGGGGAGCTGTTTTTT
>-|-|TRBJ1-5|TRBV11-2|15
CASSSGPEVNQPQHF
TGTGCCAGCAGCTCGGGACCCGAGGTCAATCAGCCCCAGCATTTT
>TRBD1|-|TRBJ2-1|TRBV5-6|15
CASSLSGQGGPEQFF
TGTGCCAGCAGCTTATCGGGACAGGGTGGGCCTGAGCAGTTCTTC
>-|few|TRBJ2-4|TRBV28|15
CASSSSGGRGHIQYF
TGTGCCAGCAGTTCCTCCGGCGGGCGAGGGCACATTCAGTACTTC
>-|-|TRBJ2-7|TRBV2|12
CASTTEPYEQYF
TGTGCCAGCACAACAGAACCCTACGAGCAGTACTTC
>-|-|TRBJ1-4|TRBV7-9|15
CASSFQGTRNEKLFF
TGTGCCAGCAGCTTTCAAGGGACCCGGAATGAAAAACTGTTTTTT
>-|-|TRBJ1-1|TRBV4-2|17
CASNTRGGNILGTEAFF
TGTGCCAGCAACACGAGGGGTGGCAATATTTTGGGCACTGAAGCTTTCTTT
>TRBD2|few|TRBJ2-7|TRBV6-5|13
CASKQTSLHEQYF
TGTGCCAGCAAGCAGACTAGCCTCCACGAGCAGTACTTC
>TRBD2|-|TRBJ2-1|TRBV28|15
CASSSLAGYGNEQFF
TGTGCCAGCAGTTCTCTAGCGGGATATGGAAATGAGCAGTTCTTC
>TRBD1|-|TRBJ2-1|TRBV7-9|15
CASGLVGQGADEQFF
TGTGCCAGCGGATTAGTGGGACAGGGGGCGGATGAGCAGTTCTTC
>-|few|TRBJ2-3|TRBV7-2|14
CASSLVQITDTQYF
TGTGCCAGCAGCTTAGTCCAGATCACAGATACGCAGTATTTT
>-|-|TRBJ2-7|TRBV5-1|13
CASSLGAGQEQYF
TGCGCCAGCAGTCTTGGGGCAGGTCAGGAGCAGTACTTC
>TRBD1|-|TRBJ2-1|TRBV19|14
CASTGGGPYNEQFF
TGTGCCAGTACAGGGGGCGGTCCCTACAATGAGCAGTTCTTC
>-|-|TRBJ2-1|TRBV18|15
CASSPPKGTYNEQFF
TGTGCCAGCTCACCACCAAAGGGAACCTACAATGAGCAGTTCTTC
>-|-|TRBJ2-2|TRBV25-1|16
CASSEDSRWDTGELFF
TGTGCCAGCAGTGAGGACTCACGGTGGGACACCGGGGAGCTGTTTTTT
>-|-|TRBJ2-1|TRBV7-3|16
CASSLTGGSAYNEQFF
TGTGCCAGCAGCTTAACCGGGGGCTCGGCGTACAATGAGCAGTTCTTC
>-|few|TRBJ2-5|TRBV28|14
CASSLSAGARTQYF
TGTGCCAGCAGTTTATCTGCGGGGGCCAGGACCCAGTACTTC
>TRBD1|few|TRBJ2-3|TRBV9|16
CASSKTGALLTDTQYF
TGTGCCAGCAGCAAGACAGGGGCCCTCCTCACAGATACGCAGTATTTT
>-|-|TRBJ2-2|TRBV5-1|15
CASSIRQTNTGELFF
TGCGCCAGCAGCATTAGACAGACGAACACCGGGGAGCTGTTTTTT
>TRBD2|few|TRBJ2-7|TRBV7-2|13
CASSLAGTSGTNF
TGTGCCAGCAGCTTAGCGGGGACTAGCGGGACCAACTTC
>-|-|TRBJ2-1|TRBV18|16
CASSPSEGLQDHEQFF
TGTGCCAGCTCACCATCGGAGGGTCTCCAAGACCATGAGCAGTTCTTC
>-|few|TRBJ2-1|TRBV7-2|15
CASSLERASYNEQFF
TGTGCCAGCAGCTTAGAACGGGCCTCCTACAATGAGCAGTTCTTC
>TRBD2|many|TRBJ2-1|TRBV28|12
CASSVAGDEQFF
TGTGCCAGCAGTGTAGCGGGAGATGAGCAGTTCTTC
>-|-|TRBJ2-3|TRBV4-3|17
CASSQDSAQRFADTQYF
TGCGCCAGCAGCCAAGATTCGGCCCAGAGATTCGCAGATACGCAGTATTTT
>TRBD1|few|TRBJ1-1|TRBV2|14
CASSEEGATTEAFF
TGTGCCAGCAGTGAAGAGGGGGCGACCACTGAAGCTTTCTTT
>TRBD1|-|TRBJ2-7|TRBV5-1|14
CASSFLTGKHEQYF
TGCGCCAGCAGCTTCCTGACAGGGAAGCACGAGCAGTACTTC
>-|few|TRBJ2-1|TRBV29-1|16
CSATRYAAPGYNEQFF
TGCAGCGCAACGAGATATGCTGCCCCTGGTTACAATGAGCAGTTCTTC
>-|-|TRBJ1-5|TRBV6-6|14
CASTPRLGNQPQHF
TGTGCCAGCACCCCTCGGTTGGGCAATCAGCCCCAGCATTTT
>-|few|TRBJ2-3|TRBV5-6|15
CASSLVDSSTDTQYF
TGTGCCAGCAGCTTGGTGGACTCTAGCACAGATACGCAGTATTTT
>TRBD2|-|TRBJ2-1|TRBV7-6|16
CASSLVASGSRYEQFF
TGTGCCAGCAGCTTAGTAGCTAGCGGGAGTAGGTATGAGCAGTTCTTC
>TRBD1|-|TRBJ2-2|TRBV4-2|15
CASSGQGGNTGELFF
TGTGCCAGCAGCGGACAGGGGGGGAACACCGGGGAGCTGTTTTTT
>TRBD2|few|TRBJ2-1|TRBV7-2|14
CASSFLAGGVEQFF
TGTGCCAGCAGCTTTTTAGCGGGAGGGGTTGAGCAGTTCTTC
>-|-|TRBJ2-2|TRBV28|15
CASSSPGAGAGELFF
TGTGCCAGCAGTTCCCCCGGGGCAGGTGCCGGGGAGCTGTTTTTT
>-|-|TRBJ2-3|TRBV11-2|13
CASSFSSTDTQYF
TGTGCCAGCAGCTTCTCGAGCACAGATACGCAGTATTTT
>TRBD2|-|TRBJ2-4|TRBV7-2|14
CASSLVAGKNIQYF
TGTGCCAGCAGCTTAGTAGCGGGGAAAAACATTCAGTACTTC